Listed below are T cell receptor beta chains from one sample, sequenced in a study of neurological immune-mediated disorders. Using its own MiXCR run on the 5' RACE reads, TCRdb lists one record per CDR3 protein. The sample includes approximately 40,000 distinct CDR3 sequences, 20% to 25% of them seen just once. The specimen was PBMCs. Receptors originate from a man in his fifties or sixties with HTLV-1-associated myelopathy (HAM/TSP). Both conserved end residues are part of each CDR3.

TRBV5-1	TRBJ2-7	CATKVGQGLIYEQYF
TRBV11-2	TRBJ2-7	CASSPVQGLAGVDQYF
TRBV20-1	TRBJ1-2	CSASGGPGQPNNVYTF
TRBV7-3	TRBJ2-3	CASSEMGHNTDTQYF
TRBV20-1	TRBJ1-1	CSARESGETEAFF
TRBV20-1	TRBJ2-3	CRASVLAGAPGTDTQYF
TRBV11-2	TRBJ2-7	CASGLAVSYEQYF
TRBV10-3	TRBJ2-7	CAISLGDSAYEQYF
TRBV20-1	TRBJ2-7	CSARREPYEQYF
TRBV7-9	TRBJ2-6	CASSFATGDSGANVLTF
TRBV7-9	TRBJ2-5	CASIPDREGRETQYF
TRBV12-3/TRBV12-4	TRBJ2-1	CASRKDTTYNEQFF
TRBV5-1	TRBJ2-2	CASSLATGGFAGELFF
TRBV4-2	TRBJ2-1	CASSQVQGPVTSDEQFF
TRBV12-3/TRBV12-4	TRBJ1-2	CASSFGPRKGGYTF
TRBV5-1	TRBJ2-7	CASSWSEPTYEQYF
TRBV15	TRBJ2-6	CATSPRTSRSGANVLTF
TRBV5-1	TRBJ2-1	CASRTGDEQFF
TRBV3-1	TRBJ2-4	CASSQTVSSQRNIQYF
TRBV10-3	TRBJ1-5	CAISSGRSNQPQHF
TRBV7-2	TRBJ2-1	CASSPRLASPRQGNEQFF
TRBV28	TRBJ2-7	CASRDLGQGVYEQYF
TRBV5-1	TRBJ1-4	CASSPQTTATNEKLFF
TRBV7-2	TRBJ2-4	CASSWGRLGNIQYF